One sample yielded the 24 T cell receptor beta chains listed below, sequenced in a study of shared clonotypes between healthy human individuals (dated by TCRdb to 2019 to 2021). The library was made by the immunoSEQ multiplex PCR assay. This immuneACCESS table, as held by TCRdb, lists in-frame sequences with V and J called but not all clones. Of the missing ones, under half trace to an unresolved V gene in checked studies; the others have no known cause. For this sample the table gives about 2.4 million clones, of which around nine tenths were detected only once. Roughly 0.14% of the sample belongs to the ten largest clones. The specimen was naive CD4+ T cells sorted from blood. The cell subset or site label of this sample denotes: CD45RA+ positively selected. The receptors stem from a man younger than 35 in good health.

The chain employs TRBV6-5 and TRBJ2-2, with a possible D match to TRBD1 (6 bases). Trimming pared 7 bases from V and 4 bases from J, leaving 10 bases between. CDR1 is MNHEY, CDR2 SVGAGI, per germline. This CDR3 is built from 13 residues. The CDR3 spells CASNNRVTGELFF. Here the CDR3 DNA reads TGTGCCAGCAATAACAGGGTCACCGGGGAGCTGTTTTTT.

The chain carries TRBV18 and TRBJ2-3; 13 bases align to TRBD2. The CDR3 is 16 residues long. Losses at the gene ends were 6 bases for V and 2 bases for J; bases not matched to a gene: 5. Per the germline V gene, CDR1 is KGHSH and CDR2 is LQKENI. The CDR3 loop reads CASSPTSGRFTDTQYF. The DNA for the CDR3 is TGTGCCAGCTCCCCGACTAGCGGGAGGTTCACAGATACGCAGTATTTT. The variable domain in full, completed from reference TRBV18 and TRBJ2-3, reads NAGVMQNPRHLVRRRGQEARLRCSPMKGHSHVYWYRQLPEEGLKFMVYLQKENIIDESGMPKERFSAEFPKEGPSILRIQQVVRGDSAAYFCASSPTSGRFTDTQYFGPGTRLTVL.

This clone was counted a single time. J is TRBJ2-6 and V is TRBV28; D may correspond to TRBD1 or TRBD2 (6 bases each). Germline V gene data show CDR1 as MDHEN and CDR2 as SYDVKM. CDR3 length: 15 amino acids. V was trimmed by 5 bases and J by 3 bases, leaving 11 bases between them. The CDR3: CASSGGGNGANVLTF. CDR3 nucleotide sequence: TGTGCCAGCAGTGGAGGGGGTAATGGGGCCAACGTCCTGACTTTC.

The V call is TRBV5-6, the J call TRBJ2-4; D perhaps matches TRBD2 (5 bases). The length of the CDR3 is 14 residues. V was clipped by 7 bases and J by 3 bases, with 14 bases between them. Germline assignment: CDR1 SGHDT and CDR2 YYEEEE. The CDR3 sequence: CASLMEAGKNIQYF. CDR3 nucleotides: TGTGCCAGCTTGATGGAGGCAGGCAAAAACATTCAGTACTTC.

This chain joins TRBV11-2 and TRBJ1-3; D ambiguous. The CDR3 has 19 amino acids. The V end was cut by 1 base, the J end by 1 base, with 20 bases between. Germline V gene data show CDR1 as SGHAT and CDR2 as FQNNGV. The CDR3 DNA follows: TGTGCCAGCAGCTTAGTTCCGGGGATGGGGTTAGAATCTGGAAACACCATATATTTT. It is translated as CASSLVPGMGLESGNTIYF.

The V and J genes are TRBV9 and TRBJ2-1; the match to TRBD1 covers 9 bases. Germline loops: CDR1 SGDLS, CDR2 YYNGEE. The CDR3 has 15 amino acids. V dropped 7 bases and J dropped 8; count of bases not matched to a gene: 13. CDR3 residues: CASGPWDRVSHEQFF. The CDR3, as DNA: TGTGCCAGCGGTCCCTGGGACAGGGTATCCCATGAGCAGTTCTTC.

This chain uses TRBV30 with TRBJ2-1; D is perhaps TRBD1 or TRBD2 (6 bases each). V was trimmed by 0 bases and J by 9 bases, leaving 12 bases between them. In germline, CDR1 is GTSNPN, CDR2 SVGIG (reference sequence). CDR3 length equals 13 residues. This CDR3 is CAWSVGGSSEQFF. The CDR3 DNA reads TGTGCCTGGAGTGTAGGGGGGTCGAGTGAGCAGTTCTTC.

V is TRBV5-1 and J is TRBJ1-2; no reliable D call. Germline values: CDR1 SGHRS, CDR2 YFSETQ. The V gene lost 4 bases and the J gene lost 1 base, with 14 bases spanning the gap. The CDR3 consists of 15 residues. The CDR3 bases are TGCGCCAGCAGCCCGCCCTCACCCGATAACTATGGCTACACCTTC. Translated, it gives CASSPPSPDNYGYTF. The variable domain in full, completed from reference TRBV5-1 and TRBJ1-2, reads KAGVTQTPRYLIKTRGQQVTLSCSPISGHRSVSWYQQTPGQGLQFLFEYFSETQRNKGNFPGRFSGRQFSNSRSEMNVSTLELGDSALYLCASSPPSPDNYGYTFGSGTRLTVV.

The gene calls are TRBV30 and TRBJ2-6; D is unresolved. Trimming took 2 bases from V and 6 from J, leaving 8 bases between them. Germline CDR1 GTSNPN, CDR2 SVGIG (reference sequence). The CDR3 sequence is 13 residues long. Here the CDR3 DNA reads TGTGCCTGGAGTCAAGGGCCGGCCAACGTCCTGACTTTC. This encodes CAWSQGPANVLTF.

This clone appeared a single time. Other DNA sequences in this sample translate to the same CDR3. This rearrangement joins TRBV7-9 to TRBJ2-3; perhaps TRBD2 as D (7 bases). Trimming stripped 5 bases from V and 6 bases from J, with 18 bases between. The CDR3 consists of 15 residues. Per germline, CDR1 SEHNR and CDR2 FQNEAQ (reference sequence). The CDR3: CASSPRGGGTDTQYF. DNA of the CDR3: TGTGCCAGCAGCCCCCGAGGGGGGGGAACGGATACGCAGTATTTT.

This rearrangement joins TRBV19 to TRBJ1-3; D uncertain. CDR1 is LNHDA and CDR2 is SQIVND in the germline V gene (reference sequence). Trimming left V 7 bases short and J 3 bases short, with 13 bases between. The CDR3 has 14 residues. CDR3 in amino acids: CASTDVGLGNTIYF. As DNA, the CDR3 is TGTGCCAGTACGGACGTCGGACTTGGAAACACCATATATTTT. Drawing the rest from reference TRBV19 and TRBJ1-3, the complete variable domain is DGGITQSPKYLFRKEGQNVTLSCEQNLNHDAMYWYRQDPGQGLRLIYYSQIVNDFQKGDIAEGYSVSREKKESFPLTVTSAQKNPTAFYLCASTDVGLGNTIYFGEGSWLTVV.

The chain joins TRBV30 to TRBJ2-1; 9 bases line up with TRBD1. V dropped 5 bases and J dropped 6; count of bases not matched to a gene: 2. This CDR3 region has 12 residues. Germline V gene data show CDR1 as GTSNPN and CDR2 as SVGIG (reference sequence). Here the CDR3 reads CAWGGQGNEQFF. As DNA, the CDR3 is TGTGCCTGGGGGGGACAGGGCAATGAGCAGTTCTTC.

V usage is TRBV5-1 and J usage is TRBJ2-3; 14 positions match TRBD2. Germline V gives CDR1 SGHRS, CDR2 YFSETQ. Trimming took 5 bases from V and 4 from J; bases not matched to a gene: 12. There are 18 residues in the CDR3. The CDR3 loop is CASSSGLAGGSFADTQYF. CDR3 bases: TGCGCCAGCAGTTCTGGACTAGCGGGGGGTAGTTTTGCAGATACGCAGTATTTT. The variable domain in full, with the rest retrieved from reference TRBV5-1 and TRBJ2-3, is KAGVTQTPRYLIKTRGQQVTLSCSPISGHRSVSWYQQTPGQGLQFLFEYFSETQRNKGNFPGRFSGRQFSNSRSEMNVSTLELGDSALYLCASSSGLAGGSFADTQYFGPGTRLTVL.

J is TRBJ2-5 and V is TRBV28; D is unresolved. The germline gives CDR1 MDHEN, CDR2 SYDVKM. The V gene lost 3 bases and the J gene lost 1 base, with 12 bases spanning the gap. The CDR3 consists of 15 residues. CDR3 coding DNA: TGTGCCAGCAGTTTTTTCACTGGAATCCAAGAGACCCAGTACTTC. Translating gives CASSFFTGIQETQYF.

The rearrangement uses TRBV30 and TRBJ1-2; D ambiguous. Trimming cost V 2 bases and J 2 bases, with 9 bases left between them. CDR3 length: 13 residues. Germline V CDR1 and CDR2: GTSNPN, SVGIG (reference sequence). The DNA for the CDR3 is TGTGCCTGGAGTTTGGTAGGGAACTATGGCTACACCTTC. This encodes CAWSLVGNYGYTF.

CDR3 in DNA: TGTGCCAGCAGCCGCGCGAGGACCGGGGAGCTGTTTTTT. This sequence encodes CASSRARTGELFF. V gene TRBV7-9 combines with J gene TRBJ2-2; no clear D gene. This CDR3 region has 13 residues. Germline CDR1 is SEHNR and CDR2 is FQNEAQ (reference sequence). V was trimmed by 5 bases and J by 5 bases, leaving 9 bases between them.

Comments on this clone: Other nucleotide sequences from this sample produce the same CDR3. The chain joins TRBV11-2 to TRBJ2-7; possible D gene TRBD2, 7 bases. Germline lookup yields CDR1 SGHAT and CDR2 FQNNGV. This CDR3 is built from 14 residues. V was pared by 3 bases and J by 4 bases, with 13 bases between. The CDR3 loop is CASSLGGGPYEQYF. The CDR3, as DNA: TGTGCCAGCAGCTTGGGGGGGGGCCCTTACGAGCAGTACTTC.

The CDR3 DNA sequence: TGCAGTGCTAGATTAGGGGACGAGCAGTACTTC. It specifies CSARLGDEQYF. The V gene is TRBV20-1, the J gene TRBJ2-7; a possible D gene is TRBD1 (5 bases). Germline loops: CDR1 DFQATT, CDR2 SNEGSKA (reference sequence). Trimming pared 2 bases from V and 5 bases from J, leaving 7 bases between. The CDR3 contains 11 residues.

The chain uses TRBV30 and TRBJ2-1, with no clear D. The germline V gene has CDR1 GTSNPN and CDR2 SVGIG (reference sequence). Trimming took 0 bases from V and 9 from J, leaving 12 bases between them. The CDR3 extends over 13 amino acids. CDR3 sequence (DNA): TGTGCCTGGAGTGTCTCCTCCCTAGGTGAGCAGTTCTTC. Translated, it gives CAWSVSSLGEQFF.

V gene TRBV6-6 combines with J gene TRBJ2-7; either TRBD1 or TRBD2 may supply D (5 bases each). The germline V and J ends were trimmed by 0 bases and 6 bases, with 12 bases remaining between them. Germline-derived CDR1 and CDR2 are MNHNY and SVGAGI (reference sequence). CDR3 length equals 14 residues. CDR3 bases: TGTGCCAGCAGTTACTCTGCAGGGACCCTCGAGCAGTACTTC. It translates to CASSYSAGTLEQYF.

Details on this clone: The same CDR3 also results from other DNA sequences found in this sample. The gene calls are TRBV5-1 and TRBJ2-5, with 8 bases identical to TRBD2. The CDR3 contains 15 residues. Germline CDR1 SGHRS, CDR2 YFSETQ. With V trimmed by 0 bases and J by 5 bases, 6 bases remained unmatched. The CDR3 DNA is TGCGCCAGCAGCTTGGTTGGGACTAGTCAGGAGACCCAGTACTTC. This encodes CASSLVGTSQETQYF. Full variable domain (missing parts from reference TRBV5-1 and TRBJ2-5): KAGVTQTPRYLIKTRGQQVTLSCSPISGHRSVSWYQQTPGQGLQFLFEYFSETQRNKGNFPGRFSGRQFSNSRSEMNVSTLELGDSALYLCASSLVGTSQETQYFGPGTRLLVL.

V and J are TRBV9 and TRBJ2-5; 11 nucleotides line up with TRBD2. V shed 0 bases and J 3 bases; nucleotides not matched to a gene: 7. This CDR3 region has 17 residues. The germline CDR1 and CDR2 sequences are SGDLS and YYNGEE. CDR3 region: CASSVVPALAGEETQYF. CDR3 DNA sequence: TGTGCCAGCAGCGTAGTCCCCGCACTAGCGGGGGAAGAGACCCAGTACTTC.

The J gene is TRBJ1-2, the V gene TRBV27; possible D gene TRBD1, 6 bases. The V end was cut by 5 bases, the J end by 4 bases, with 14 bases between. This CDR3 contains 14 residues. Germline CDR1 MNHEY, CDR2 SMNVEV (reference sequence). CDR3 coding DNA: TGTGCCAGCAGTCCCCGGGGAGGGGGCTATGGCTACACCTTC. The encoded protein is CASSPRGGGYGYTF.

The V call is TRBV29-1, the J call TRBJ2-7; TRBD1 aligns across 10 bases. The ends lost 6 bases at V and 4 bases at J; junction bases unmatched: 6. The CDR3 has 13 amino acids. CDR1 and CDR2 (germline): SQVTM, ANQGSEA. In DNA, the CDR3 is TGCAGCGTCGAGGGACAGGGGAGGTACGAGCAGTACTTC. Residues: CSVEGQGRYEQYF.